Listed here are 19 T cell receptor beta chains from one sample, sequenced in a study of blood T cell repertoires in COVID-19. Repertoires were generated with immunoSEQ multiplex PCR, while TCRdb's copy carries only in-frame clones and drops some. The sample includes 130,000 or so clones, around 78% seen only once; the top ten take 10% to 11%. The sample comprised peripheral blood. These receptors were taken from a human donor in a cohort sampled during active COVID-19.

The chain has TRBV6-6 and TRBJ1-2; the match to TRBD1 covers 9 bases. The germline V gene encodes CDR1 MNHNY and CDR2 SVGAGI (reference sequence). Germline trimming cut 4 bases from V and 5 bases from J; bases unmatched to any gene: 8. The CDR3 contains 15 residues. CDR3 in DNA: TGTGCCAGCAGTTCCTCCGGGACAGGGACATATGGCTACACCTTC. The encoded protein is CASSSSGTGTYGYTF.

The genes are TRBV19 and TRBJ2-2; 9 nucleotides align to TRBD1. CDR1 is LNHDA and CDR2 is SQIVND in the germline V gene (reference sequence). J gave up 4 bases and V 10 bases, and 4 bases lay outside the gene matches. The CDR3 has 13 residues. The CDR3, as DNA: TGTGCCATTCAGACAGGGGGCACCGGGGAGCTGTTTTTT. Amino acid sequence: CAIQTGGTGELFF.

This clone occurred a few times. V gene TRBV18 combines with J gene TRBJ2-7; D is uncertain. V was cut by 5 bases and J by 5 bases, with 10 bases left in between. The CDR3 length is 12 residues. From germline, CDR1 is KGHSH and CDR2 LQKENI. CDR3 in amino acids: CASSGPTNEQYF. CDR3 DNA: TGTGCCAGCTCAGGGCCGACAAACGAGCAGTACTTC.

This clone is a singleton in its sample. V is TRBV3-1 (or the pseudogene TRBV3-2) and J is TRBJ1-5; no firm D call. Trimming took off 3 bases at V and 4 bases at J, with 10 bases between the two ends. The length of the CDR3 is 14 residues. Germline values: CDR1 LGHDT, CDR2 YNNKEL (reference sequence). The CDR3 protein is CASSQAVENQPQHF. The CDR3 DNA sequence: TGTGCCAGCAGCCAGGCGGTCGAAAATCAGCCCCAGCATTTT.

V is TRBV9 and J is TRBJ2-3, with TRBD1 identical over 7 bases. The germline CDR1 and CDR2 sequences are SGDLS and YYNGEE. Unmatched junction bases numbered 4, after V lost 3 bases and J lost 0 bases. This CDR3 is 15 amino acids long. The chain's CDR3 is CASSEGQPSTDTQYF. The DNA for the CDR3 is TGTGCCAGCAGCGAGGGACAGCCCAGCACAGATACGCAGTATTTT.

A single count supports this clone. The chain couples TRBV6-5 to TRBJ2-3, with D tentatively TRBD1 (6 bases). V was pared by 5 bases and J by 4 bases, with 10 bases between. Looked up from germline, CDR1 is MNHEY and CDR2 is SVGAGI. The CDR3 is made up of 13 amino acids. The CDR3 region is CASSTGFPDTQYF. The CDR3 nucleotides are TGTGCCAGCAGTACAGGGTTTCCAGATACGCAGTATTTT.

This clone was picked up one time. This chain links TRBV5-3 with TRBJ1-2; no definite D call. TRBV5-3 is annotated as an ORF whose role is uncertain. Trimming took 4 bases from V and 2 from J, leaving 15 bases between them. The CDR3 consists of 15 residues. In DNA form, the CDR3 reads TGTGCCAGAAGCCGTCGCGGAGGTTTCAACTATGGCTACACCTTC. Protein: CARSRRGGFNYGYTF.

This rearrangement joins TRBV11-1 to TRBJ2-7; 8 nucleotides match TRBD1. The germline V gene has CDR1 SGHAT and CDR2 FQDESV (reference sequence). The V and J ends lost 5 bases and 6 bases, in that order; junction bases with no gene match: 6. The CDR3 spans 13 residues. CDR3 nucleotides: TGTGCCAGCAGCCCGCCGGACAGGGCCGAGCAGTACTTC. It codes for CASSPPDRAEQYF.

This clone has just a few counts. This rearrangement joins TRBV3-1 (or the pseudogene TRBV3-2) to TRBJ2-1; 9 positions match TRBD1. Germline CDR1 LGHDT, CDR2 YNNKEL (reference sequence). J gave up 8 bases and V 4 bases, and 6 bases lay outside the gene matches. The CDR3 has 14 residues. CDR3 sequence: CASSRGTGNYEQFF. The CDR3 DNA reads as TGTGCCAGCAGCCGCGGGACAGGGAATTATGAGCAGTTCTTC.

This clone has more than one count but fewer than ten. The chain couples TRBV27 to TRBJ1-1, with D possibly being TRBD1 (5 bases). Trimming shortened V by 8 bases and J by 6 bases, and 13 bases separated the two germline ends. In germline, CDR1 is MNHEY, CDR2 SMNVEV (reference sequence). The CDR3 is made up of 12 amino acids. CDR3 in DNA: TGTGCCAGCGGAGGGCCGGGGCCTGAAGCTTTCTTT. Translating gives CASGGPGPEAFF.

A single count supports this clone. The chain recombines TRBV4-1 with TRBJ2-1; D is perhaps TRBD1 (6 bases). V gave up 4 bases and J gave up 6 bases, with 22 bases separating them. The CDR3 is 17 residues long. In germline, CDR1 is MGHRA, CDR2 YSYEKL. The CDR3 region has the DNA TGCGCCAGCAGCCTCTCCCCACAGGGTCTCGGTATCAATGAGCAGTTCTTC. Translation: CASSLSPQGLGINEQFF.

This chain uses TRBV4-2 with TRBJ2-2, with 12 bases aligning to TRBD2. This CDR3 region has 14 residues. Germline V gene sequence: CDR1 LGHNA, CDR2 YNFKEQ. The CDR3 loop reads CGSSGGANTGELFF. The CDR3 DNA is TGTGGATCTAGCGGGGGGGCGAACACCGGGGAGCTGTTTTTT.

The rearrangement joins TRBV19 to TRBJ1-1; 8 bases map to TRBD1. With 5 bases clipped from V and 5 bases from J, the junction kept 1 base outside the gene matches. The CDR3 has 12 residues. Germline V lookup: CDR1 LNHDA, CDR2 SQIVND (reference sequence). The CDR3, as DNA: TGTGCCAGTAGTTACAGGGGGACTGAAGCTTTCTTT. The encoded protein is CASSYRGTEAFF.

The chain couples TRBV3-1 (or the pseudogene TRBV3-2) to TRBJ2-7, with D tentatively TRBD1 (5 bases). The V gene lost 0 bases and the J gene lost 4 bases, with 7 bases spanning the gap. The CDR3 runs 13 residues. The germline CDR1 and CDR2 sequences are LGHDT and YNNKEL (reference sequence). Written as DNA, the CDR3 is TGTGCCAGCAGCCAAGACAGGGTATACGAGCAGTACTTC. Residues: CASSQDRVYEQYF.

The J gene is TRBJ1-2, the V gene TRBV21-1; the table assigns TRBD1, which was not confirmed against the DNA. TRBV21-1 is annotated as a pseudogene. The CDR3 has 14 residues. The CDR3 DNA reads as TGTGCCAGCAGCAAAGCAACATCCCCCTTTGGCTACACCTTC. Translated, it gives CASSKATSPFGYTF.

The rearrangement uses TRBV4-2 and TRBJ2-7; 8 bases agree with TRBD2. This CDR3 is 15 amino acids long. The V segment lost 2 bases and the J segment 2 bases; nucleotides outside the gene matches: 5. Germline V gene sequence: CDR1 LGHNA, CDR2 YNFKEQ. CDR3 coding DNA: TGTGCCAGCAGCCAAAACGGGGGGGTCGCCTACGAGCAGTACTTC. As protein: CASSQNGGVAYEQYF.

This chain uses TRBV4-1 with TRBJ1-3, with D hard to call. The ends were cut back, 0 bases at V and 4 bases at J, with 10 bases in the middle. The germline gives CDR1 MGHRA, CDR2 YSYEKL. The CDR3 is made up of 15 amino acids. The DNA for the CDR3 is TGCGCCAGCAGCCAAGAGGGAGTGCTCGGAAACACCATATATTTT. It encodes CASSQEGVLGNTIYF.

The J gene is TRBJ2-3, the V gene TRBV11-2; the D gene is possibly TRBD2 (7 bases). Germline V CDR1 and CDR2: SGHAT, FQNNGV. The V gene lost 1 base and the J gene lost 5 bases, with 16 bases spanning the gap. The length of the CDR3 is 16 residues. CDR3 bases: TGTGCCAGCAGCTTAGTTGGGGGGGCCACGGGAGATACGCAGTATTTT. It encodes CASSLVGGATGDTQYF.

The chain joins TRBV6-6 to TRBJ1-1, with 9 bases aligning to TRBD1. The germline V gene encodes CDR1 MNHNY and CDR2 SVGAGI (reference sequence). Germline trimming cut 8 bases from V and 3 bases from J; bases unmatched to any gene: 25. CDR3 length: 20 amino acids. The CDR3 region is CASRRTGTGIGLTSYTEAFF. The CDR3 coding sequence is TGTGCCAGCCGTCGAACCGGGACAGGGATCGGGTTAACGTCCTACACTGAAGCTTTCTTT.